This TCR beta chain appears in the sequencing data of a study of T-cell reconstitution after alpha-beta-depleted transplantation in children. Study results and caveats: Expanded clones from the graft, numbering several hundred, reportedly supplied alpha-beta T cells about two months after transplant. T-cell numbers and diversity, one year after transplant, stemmed largely from T cells that were newly produced.

The authors prepared the TCRbeta library with unique molecular identifiers. TCRdb analysed the PCR reads with MiXCR anew, one entry per CDR3 protein. In the table there are 350,000 to 500,000 distinct CDR3 sequences, about 45% of which are singletons. Details on this clonotype: No antigen is known for it.

V lost 4 bases, J lost 10 bases, and 11 bases stayed unmatched. Looked up from germline, CDR1 is SGHRS and CDR2 is YFSETQ. CDR3 length: 16 residues. The sample here was PBMCs, taken before TCRalphabeta/CD19-depleted stem cell transplant. This chain links TRBV5-1 with TRBJ2-1, with 13 bases fitting TRBD2. The source is a girl aged 2 to 10 with aplastic anemia, due to receive a stem cell transplant. The CDR3 DNA sequence: TGCGCCAGCAGCCTCCACGGGACTAGCGGGATCGGCGAGCAGTTCTTC. It specifies CASSLHGTSGIGEQFF.